This T cell receptor beta chain was captured in a study of cytomegalovirus exposure and HLA in healthy donors. The study ran its PCR with 60 Vbeta and 13 Jbeta primers. Profiling relied on immunoSEQ multiplex PCR, and the TCRdb table lists in-frame clones only, not all of them. The sample consists of about 190,000 clones, about nine tenths of them appearing once. As concerns this clone: At one of its ends the junction is not consistent with the germline gene, which may arise from a read error.

The sequence came from a boy aged 2 to 10 in good health and CMV-seronegative. Sequenced sample: PBMCs.

CDR3: CASSTGTSEKLFF. The CDR3 coding sequence is TGCGCCAGCAGCACCGGGACTAGTGAAAAACTGTTTTTT. The chain couples TRBV5-1 to TRBJ1-4; D might be TRBD1 (5 bases). The CDR3 is made up of 13 amino acids. Germline CDR1 reads SGHRS; CDR2 reads YFSETQ.